The present entry profiles one TCR beta chain with its context. The PCR employed 60 Vbeta primers together with 13 Jbeta primers. Original data processing: In a later analysis, the count reached 82 million or so unique TCR beta chains, with about 11 million shared. Generated by immunoSEQ multiplex PCR, the TCRdb table keeps only in-frame clones and is missing some. For V, J and clone size, that table is used; D and trimming come from the DNA. The table includes approximately 140,000 clones, 65% to 90% detected once. This specimen belongs to a study of cytomegalovirus exposure and HLA in healthy donors. The trim removed 4 bases at V and 2 bases at J, leaving 7 bases unmatched. The germline V gene has CDR1 SGHDT and CDR2 YYEEEE. The CDR3 length is 15 residues.

The specimen was PBMCs. The sequence came from a girl aged 2 to 9 in good health and CMV-seronegative. This chain joins TRBV5-6 and TRBJ2-7; 9 positions agree with TRBD1. The CDR3 sequence: CASSLGTGRPYEQYF. The CDR3 nucleotides are TGTGCCAGCAGCCTTGGGACAGGGAGGCCCTACGAGCAGTACTTC.